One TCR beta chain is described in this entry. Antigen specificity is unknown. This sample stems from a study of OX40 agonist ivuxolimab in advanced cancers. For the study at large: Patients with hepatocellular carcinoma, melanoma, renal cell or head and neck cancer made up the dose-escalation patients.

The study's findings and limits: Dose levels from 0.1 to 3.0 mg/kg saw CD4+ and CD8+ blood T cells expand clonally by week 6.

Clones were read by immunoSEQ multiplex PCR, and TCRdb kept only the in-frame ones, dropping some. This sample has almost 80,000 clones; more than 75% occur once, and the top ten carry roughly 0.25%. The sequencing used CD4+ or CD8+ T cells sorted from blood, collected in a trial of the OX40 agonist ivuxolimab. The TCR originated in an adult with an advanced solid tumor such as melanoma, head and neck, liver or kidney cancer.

The chain's CDR3 is CAISEKGQGNTGELFF. CDR3 coding DNA: TGTGCCATCAGTGAGAAGGGACAGGGGAACACCGGGGAGCTGTTTTTT. The V call is TRBV10-3, the J call TRBJ2-2; 9 bases agree with TRBD1. Trimming cost V 2 bases and J 1 base; bases outside gene matches: 2. Germline CDR1 reads ENHRY; CDR2 reads SYGVKD. This CDR3 spans 16 amino acids.